One TCR beta chain is described in this entry. Its antigen is undetermined. This CDR3 is also generated by other DNA sequences in the sample. This entry is derived from a study of shared clonotypes between healthy human individuals. General observations from the study: Few donors restricted represented genetic and exposure-history diversity. When naive CD4 clonotypes were compared across a handful of donors, 4% to 6.5% were shared.

Terminally differentiated effector memory CD45RA+ cells were excluded by CCR7 positive selection of CD45RO-negative cells. The V end was cut by 3 bases, the J end by 5 bases, with 8 bases between. There are 12 residues in the CDR3. Germline CDR1 reads MDHEN; CDR2 reads SYDVKM. It was at deep level that the assay was run. Several immunoSEQ plates received, in even portions, the genomic DNA of each subset. Sequencing was performed with immunoSEQ multiplex PCR; in TCRdb, only in-frame clones are kept and a portion is missing. Of 1.5 million to 2.5 million clones in the sample, around 96% were seen once. This chain links TRBV28 with TRBJ2-7; a weak D match, TRBD1 (6 bases). The sequence was obtained from a man between 18 and 29 years old in good health. The specimen sequenced was naive CD8+ T cells sorted from blood. The CDR3 sequence is CASSLGADEQYF. The CDR3, as DNA: TGTGCCAGCAGTTTGGGGGCGGACGAGCAGTACTTC.